This T cell receptor beta chain was profiled in a study of OX40 agonist ivuxolimab in advanced cancers. Study-level background: Patients were given ivuxolimab, an antibody that agonizes OX40 (CD134).

The CDR3 is 15 residues long. CDR1 and CDR2 (germline): SGHAT, FQNNGV. Trimming removed 5 bases from V and 0 bases from J; junction bases left unmatched: 6. The assay was immunoSEQ multiplex PCR, and TCRdb's table has in-frame clones only and misses some. The sample lists about 66,000 clones; about 87% were seen once. The TCR comes from an adult with an advanced solid tumor such as melanoma, head and neck, liver or kidney cancer. The material was CD4+ or CD8+ T cells sorted from blood, obtained in a trial of the OX40 agonist ivuxolimab. V is TRBV11-2 and J is TRBJ2-5; 7 bases match TRBD2. The CDR3 here is CASSRILANQETQYF. The CDR3 DNA follows: TGTGCCAGCAGCCGAATACTAGCGAACCAAGAGACCCAGTACTTC.